This T cell receptor beta chain originates from a study of blood T cell repertoires in COVID-19 (dated by TCRdb to 2018 to 2020). Background on the whole study: The collaborator samples originated in the United States, Italy and Spain and spanned the acute and convalescent phases of COVID-19. The sample metadata nearly always contained a de-identified subject ID, COVID-19 status, age in years and sex. HLA class I and class II types, where available, came from metadata supplied by the sample provider rather than from assay-based typing. The prospective study material was composed of cDNA or gDNA derived from T cells, B-cell-depleted T cells, or PBMCs. The repertoires were made available in a free public database intended to serve as a resource for research on the immune response to SARS-CoV-2. Samples came from the ongoing ImmuneRACE study (first 160 participants) plus 1,254 subjects from 6 global collaborators. Subjects who had been exposed to COVID-19, were actively infected with it, or had recovered from it provided the deeply sampled blood TCRbeta repertoires that made up the dataset. Results and caveats for the whole study, not just this receptor: The quantity of clinical and demographic metadata differed by source and by participant and was supplied without curation.

The CDR3 measures 17 amino acids from cysteine to phenylalanine. The read is trimmed to its CDR3 DNA, 51 bases read in frame from base 1. V loses 0 bases at its end and J loses 9 bases; junction bases beyond the gene matches: 10. From the germline V gene, CDR1 is MGHRA and CDR2 is YSYEKL. The immunoSEQ Assay, a bias-controlled multiplex PCR, was used to amplify TCRbeta CDR3 regions from genomic DNA. In the authors' own workflow: The number of nucleated cells in each sample was estimated by amplification of reference gene primers within the assay. To quantify the absolute abundance of each unique TCRbeta CDR3 rearrangement, sequence reads were collapsed and filtered. For each sample, productive Simpson clonality was calculated as the square root of Simpson's diversity index across productive rearrangements. TCRdb's version of the immuneACCESS table is confined to in-frame rearrangements and falls short of the full clone set. An unresolved V gene accounts for under half of the shortfall where checked; the remainder is of unknown origin. V and J calls and clone size are given by that table; D and trimming were obtained from the DNA. The sample table shows more than 100,000 clones, and 87% are seen once. The ten largest clonotypes hold just under 30% of the sample.

A remark on this clone: The antigen this receptor binds is unknown. No clone much larger than this one lies a single base away; base qualities are absent.

Each collaborating institution followed its own protocols to collect whole blood in K2EDTA tubes. Collaborator samples were shipped for TCRbeta analysis as frozen whole blood, isolated PBMCs, or DNA extracted from either sample type. The rearranged segments are TRBV4-1 and TRBJ1-6; 8 bases in the junction line up with TRBD1. The sequencing input was peripheral blood. The receptor was isolated from a woman aged 70-85 years with acute or convalescent COVID-19. The CDR3 protein: CASSQDTGRGRGSPLHF. The DNA is as follows: TGCGCCAGCAGCCAAGATACTGGCAGGGGGCGAGGTTCACCCCTCCACTTT.